This T cell receptor (beta chain) comes out of a study of cytomegalovirus exposure and HLA in healthy donors. Turning to the study itself: The study's early data release held tens of millions of unique TCRs from HLA-typed donors. Study conclusions and caveats: It was reported that TCR beta sequences correctly inferred the HLA-A and HLA-B alleles for most subjects. Later analysis associated a missense DCLRE1C variant with TCR beta V- and J-gene trimming. The availability of immune exposure information extended only to CMV serostatus.

PCR employed 60 Vbeta and 13 Jbeta primers. Sequenced by immunoSEQ multiplex PCR; TCRdb stores in-frame clones only, minus some. The sample has under 75,000 clones, about 74% seen once. On this clone: Its specificity is not known.

This CDR3 contains 15 residues. The trim removed 1 base at V and 1 base at J, leaving 4 bases unmatched. CDR1 and CDR2 (germline): GTSNPN, SVGIG (reference sequence). Sample: PBMCs. The sequence derives from a human donor in good health. The J gene is TRBJ2-3, the V gene TRBV30; 8 bases are shared with TRBD1. The CDR3 region has the DNA TGTGCCTGGAGTGAAGGACAGGGCGGCACAGATACGCAGTATTTT. It is translated as CAWSEGQGGTDTQYF.